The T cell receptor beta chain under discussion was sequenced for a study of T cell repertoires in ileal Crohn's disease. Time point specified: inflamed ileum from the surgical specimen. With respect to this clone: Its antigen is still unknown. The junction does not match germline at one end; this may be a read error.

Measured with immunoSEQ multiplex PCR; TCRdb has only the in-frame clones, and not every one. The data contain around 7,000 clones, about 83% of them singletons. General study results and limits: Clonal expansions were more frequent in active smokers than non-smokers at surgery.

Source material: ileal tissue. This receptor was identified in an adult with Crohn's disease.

CDR3 nucleotide sequence: TGTGCCAGCAGTTTGGACAGCCGCACTGAAGCTTTCTTT. This encodes CASSLDSRTEAFF. V usage is TRBV5-4 and J usage is TRBJ1-1; perhaps TRBD1 as D (6 bases). CDR3 length: 13 residues. In germline, CDR1 is SGHNT, CDR2 YYREEE (reference sequence).